A single sample gave rise to the 26 T cell receptor beta chains below, sequenced in a study of early T cells in non-severe SARS-CoV-2 infection. TCRdb passed the 5' RACE reads through MiXCR, listing each CDR3 protein once. The sample lists about 21,000 distinct CDR3 sequences, approximately 5% occurring once. The sample consisted of whole blood. Receptors were obtained from an adult who was a healthcare worker with PCR-confirmed SARS-CoV-2 infection or an uninfected control (not recorded which).

The table lists this clonotype with many counts. The chain links TRBV9 to TRBJ1-2; TRBD1 might be the D (5 bases). This CDR3 has 15 residues. Germline CDR1 and CDR2: SGDLS and YYNGEE. V was shortened by 4 bases and J by 6 bases, with 19 bases between the two germline ends. CDR3 loop: CASSTRGDAANGYTF. Here the CDR3 DNA reads TGTGCCAGCAGCACCCGTGGGGACGCGGCCAATGGCTACACCTTC.

This clonotype appeared many times. The J gene is TRBJ2-1, the V gene TRBV10-2; 9 bases line up with TRBD1. J gave up 7 bases and V 6 bases, and 13 bases lay outside the gene matches. The CDR3 sequence is 16 residues long. The germline CDR1 and CDR2 sequences are WSHSY and SAAADI. CDR3 in amino acids: CASSPTKDRGLNEQFF. As DNA, the CDR3 is TGCGCCAGCAGCCCCACGAAGGACAGGGGTTTGAATGAGCAGTTCTTC.

This clonotype was detected many times. Compared with germline, one end of the junction differs, possibly owing to a read error. The V and J genes are TRBV7-7 and TRBJ1-4, with TRBD1 matching 8 bases. Germline CDR1 reads SSHAT; CDR2 reads FNYEAQ (reference sequence). The CDR3 contains 12 residues. The CDR3 region is CASSSDRGKLFF. The CDR3 bases are TGTGCTAGCAGCTCCGACAGGGGAAAACTGTTTTTT.

In its sample, this clonotype was seen many times. V and J are TRBV2 and TRBJ2-4; D not certain. The CDR3 spans 14 residues. V was cut by 3 bases and J by 0 bases, with 6 bases left in between. CDR1 is SNHLY, CDR2 FYNNEI, per germline. The CDR3 nucleotides are TGTGCCAGCAGTGATGGGGTAGCCAAAAACATTCAGTACTTC. As protein: CASSDGVAKNIQYF. Full variable domain (outside the CDR3, taken from reference TRBV2 and TRBJ2-4): EPEVTQTPSHQVTQMGQEVILRCVPISNHLYFYWYRQILGQKVEFLVSFYNNEISEKSEIFDDQFSVERPDGSNFTLKIRSTKLEDSAMYFCASSDGVAKNIQYFGAGTRLSVL.

This clonotype was counted between two and nine times. Here the CDR3 reads CASSFGGGQVYEQYF. CDR3 DNA: TGTGCCAGCAGCTTTGGCGGGGGACAAGTCTACGAGCAGTACTTC. The chain combines TRBV5-4 with TRBJ2-7; D possibly corresponds to TRBD2 (7 bases). Trimming removed 2 bases from V and 3 bases from J, with 15 bases in between. The length of the CDR3 is 15 residues. Germline CDR1 SGHNT, CDR2 YYREEE (reference sequence).

This clonotype was observed many times. The rearrangement uses TRBV2 and TRBJ1-5, with D unclear. Germline CDR1 SNHLY, CDR2 FYNNEI. V was shortened by 0 bases and J by 4 bases, with 13 bases between the two germline ends. This CDR3 spans 16 amino acids. The CDR3 spells CASSEALGEGNQPQHF. The CDR3 coding sequence is TGTGCCAGCAGTGAAGCGCTTGGTGAAGGTAATCAGCCCCAGCATTTT. Full variable domain (remainder filled in from reference TRBV2 and TRBJ1-5): EPEVTQTPSHQVTQMGQEVILRCVPISNHLYFYWYRQILGQKVEFLVSFYNNEISEKSEIFDDQFSVERPDGSNFTLKIRSTKLEDSAMYFCASSEALGEGNQPQHFGDGTRLSIL.

At least ten counts were recorded for this clonotype. The gene calls are TRBV6-1 and TRBJ2-4, with 8 bases identical to TRBD2. The CDR3 runs to 14 residues. CDR1 is MNHNS, CDR2 SASEGT, per germline. Trimming cost V 6 bases and J 8 bases; bases outside gene matches: 9. For the CDR3, the DNA is TGTGCCAGCAGGGGCGGGGGGCAATGGGACATTCAGTACTTC. This gives the protein CASRGGGQWDIQYF.

The sample holds many counts of this clonotype. The rearrangement links TRBV7-9 to TRBJ2-3; 14 positions match TRBD2. The V gene end was trimmed by 5 bases and the J gene end by 10 bases; junction bases not matched to a gene: 5. CDR1 is SEHNR and CDR2 is FQNEAQ in the germline V gene (reference sequence). The CDR3 is 14 amino acids. The DNA for the CDR3 is TGTGCCAGCAGCGGACTAGCGGGGGGTTCTGCGCAGTATTTT. Translating it yields CASSGLAGGSAQYF. Together with reference TRBV7-9 and TRBJ2-3, the CDR3 gives the full variable domain: DTGVSQNPRHKITKRGQNVTFRCDPISEHNRLYWYRQTLGQGPEFLTYFQNEAQLEKSRLLSDRFSAERPKGSFSTLEIQRTEQGDSAMYLCASSGLAGGSAQYFGPGTRLTVL.

This clonotype was seen many times. The chain recombines TRBV20-1 with TRBJ2-2; 9 bases line up with TRBD2. V shed 6 bases, J shed 7 bases, and the junction held 12 bases outside the gene matches. Per the germline V gene, CDR1 is DFQATT and CDR2 is SNEGSKA (reference sequence). The CDR3 extends over 15 amino acids. This chain's CDR3 is CSAPTSGGLGGELFF. The CDR3 DNA sequence: TGCAGTGCCCCTACGAGCGGGGGGTTAGGCGGGGAGCTGTTTTTT.

This clonotype was found a few times. The chain has TRBV3-1 and TRBJ2-5; no clear D. Trimming left V 2 bases short and J 7 bases short, with 8 bases between. The CDR3 contains 12 residues. Germline-derived CDR1 and CDR2 are LGHDT and YNNKEL (reference sequence). The chain's CDR3 is CASSQLPGTQYF. In DNA form, the CDR3 reads TGTGCCAGCAGCCAATTACCCGGGACCCAGTACTTC.

The sample holds many counts of this clonotype. The genes are TRBV7-2 and TRBJ2-7; D may be TRBD2 (6 bases). The CDR3 sequence is 14 residues long. V dropped 11 bases and J dropped 2 bases, with 19 bases sitting between them. Germline loops: CDR1 SGHTA, CDR2 FQGNSA. CDR3: CAVSRRGETYEQYF. The CDR3 DNA reads as TGTGCCGTTTCGAGGCGGGGAGAAACCTACGAGCAGTACTTC.

J is TRBJ2-1 and V is TRBV6-5, with TRBD2 matching 7 bases. V lost 5 bases, J lost 10 bases, and 14 bases stayed unmatched. Germline V CDR1 and CDR2: MNHEY, SVGAGI. CDR3 length: 15 amino acids. CDR3 loop: CASSERLAGIGEQFF. The CDR3 nucleotides are TGTGCCAGCAGTGAACGACTAGCTGGGATCGGGGAGCAGTTCTTC.

The rearrangement links TRBV5-4 to TRBJ1-2; 8 positions match TRBD1. The CDR3 sequence is 14 residues long. CDR1 is SGHNT and CDR2 is YYREEE in the germline V gene (reference sequence). Germline trimming cut 0 bases from V and 4 bases from J; bases unmatched to any gene: 2. CDR3 DNA sequence: TGTGCCAGCAGCTTGGGGGGACAGGTCTATGGCTACACCTTC. It yields the protein CASSLGGQVYGYTF.

In its sample, this clonotype was seen many times. The genes are TRBV11-2 and TRBJ1-1, with TRBD1 matching over 7 bases. The ends lost 5 bases at V and 0 bases at J; junction bases unmatched: 6. This CDR3 spans 15 amino acids. Looked up from germline, CDR1 is SGHAT and CDR2 is FQNNGV. CDR3 coding DNA: TGTGCCAGCAGCGTCAGAGACAGGGTGAACACTGAAGCTTTCTTT. Translating gives CASSVRDRVNTEAFF.

In its sample, this clonotype was seen many times. The V gene is TRBV12-3 or TRBV12-4, the J gene TRBJ2-7, with D unclear. The CDR3 is made up of 11 amino acids. Trimming took off 3 bases at V and 4 bases at J, with 4 bases between the two ends. The CDR3, as DNA: TGTGCCAGCAGTTTTGGGTACGAGCAGTACTTC. It codes for CASSFGYEQYF.

This clonotype was observed many times. The CDR3 spells CASSVDGSRYGYTF. CDR3 bases: TGTGCCAGCAGCGTAGATGGCAGCAGATATGGCTACACCTTC. The rearrangement uses TRBV9 and TRBJ1-2; D uncertain. The ends were cut back, 0 bases at V and 5 bases at J, with 11 bases in the middle. The CDR3 covers 14 residues. The germline gives CDR1 SGDLS, CDR2 YYNGEE.

This clonotype was picked up a small number of times. Mismatch with germline at one junction end may stem from a read error. The chain links TRBV20-1 to TRBJ2-7; 9 bases fit TRBD1. The CDR3 extends over 14 amino acids. Germline CDR1 DFQATT, CDR2 SNEGSKA (reference sequence). CDR3 amino acids: CSARGGTGSHEQYF. The CDR3 nucleotides are TGCAGTGCCAGAGGAGGGACAGGGTCCCACGAGCAGTACTTC.

There are a few counts of this clonotype. The V gene is TRBV5-1, the J gene TRBJ1-1, with D unclear. V lost 0 bases, J lost 0 bases, and 6 bases lay in between. Germline CDR1 is SGHRS and CDR2 is YFSETQ. There are 14 residues in the CDR3. In nucleotides, the CDR3 is TGCGCCAGCAGCTTGGACGGATTGAACACTGAAGCTTTCTTT. This codes for CASSLDGLNTEAFF. Variable domain in full (rest from reference TRBV5-1 and TRBJ1-1): KAGVTQTPRYLIKTRGQQVTLSCSPISGHRSVSWYQQTPGQGLQFLFEYFSETQRNKGNFPGRFSGRQFSNSRSEMNVSTLELGDSALYLCASSLDGLNTEAFFGQGTRLTVV.

This clonotype was observed at least ten times. This chain connects TRBV29-1 to TRBJ2-2; D remains ambiguous. There are 13 residues in the CDR3. V was cut by 4 bases and J by 3 bases, with 9 bases left in between. The germline V gene encodes CDR1 SQVTM and CDR2 ANQGSEA. The CDR3 sequence: CSVARQDTGELFF. CDR3 bases: TGCAGCGTTGCCCGGCAGGACACCGGGGAGCTGTTTTTT.

This clonotype was observed many times. V usage is TRBV6-2 or TRBV6-3 and J usage is TRBJ1-1; weak D call: TRBD1 (6 bases). CDR3 length: 13 amino acids. Trimming stripped 2 bases from V and 5 bases from J, with 9 bases between. Per the germline V gene, CDR1 is MNHEY and CDR2 is SVGEGT. The CDR3 nucleotides read TGTGCCAGCAGTTACCTGGACAGAACTGAAGCTTTCTTT. It yields the protein CASSYLDRTEAFF.

There are many counts of this clonotype. The rearrangement uses TRBV5-4 and TRBJ2-1; 8 bases line up with TRBD2. CDR3 size: 13 residues. CDR1 SGHNT and CDR2 YYREEE come from the germline V gene (reference sequence). V shed 1 base, J shed 8 bases, and the junction held 2 bases outside the gene matches. Here the CDR3 reads CASSLLAGDEQFF. The DNA for the CDR3 is TGTGCCAGCAGCTTGCTAGCGGGCGATGAGCAGTTCTTC.

As for this clonotype: The junction departs from the called germline gene at one end, perhaps through a read error. The V and J genes are TRBV5-1 and TRBJ2-2; TRBD1 agrees at 7 bases. Per the germline V gene, CDR1 is SGHRS and CDR2 is YFSETQ. The CDR3 runs to 15 residues. DNA for the CDR3: TGCACCAGCAGCCCAAGACAGGGAAACACCGGGGAGCTGTTTTTT. Translated, it gives CTSSPRQGNTGELFF.

This clonotype was detected ten times or more. The chain uses TRBV6-5 and TRBJ1-1, with 7 positions matching TRBD1. The CDR3 consists of 14 residues. Per germline, CDR1 MNHEY and CDR2 SVGAGI. The trim removed 4 bases at V and 2 bases at J, leaving 4 bases unmatched. In nucleotides, the CDR3 is TGTGCCAGCAGTTGGACAGGAGTAAACACTGAAGCTTTCTTT. The encoded protein is CASSWTGVNTEAFF.

In this sample, this clonotype turned up many times. V gene TRBV27 combines with J gene TRBJ1-5; D uncertain. The V gene lost 0 bases and the J gene lost 7 bases, with 10 bases spanning the gap. The CDR3 covers 14 residues. Germline values: CDR1 MNHEY, CDR2 SMNVEV (reference sequence). In DNA form, the CDR3 reads TGTGCCAGCAGTTTATCCGGGAACGAGCAGCCCCAGCATTTT. Its protein product is CASSLSGNEQPQHF.

This clonotype was recorded many times. The V and J genes are TRBV7-9 and TRBJ1-4; D is undetermined. Looked up from germline, CDR1 is SEHNR and CDR2 is FQNEAQ (reference sequence). CDR3 length equals 15 residues. V lost 5 bases and J lost 5, with 15 bases in between. CDR3: CASSRLGPPNEKLFF. The DNA of the CDR3 is TGTGCCAGCAGCCGCCTTGGGCCTCCCAATGAAAAACTGTTTTTT.

This clonotype showed up many times. This chain connects TRBV11-2 to TRBJ2-5, with 7 positions matching TRBD2. Germline values: CDR1 SGHAT, CDR2 FQNNGV. The CDR3 runs to 12 residues. The trim removed 6 bases at V and 3 bases at J, leaving 1 base unmatched. CDR3 amino acids: CASRLAEETQYF. In DNA, the CDR3 is TGTGCCAGCAGGCTAGCGGAAGAGACCCAGTACTTC.